This T cell receptor beta chain was observed in a study of naive and memory T cell subsets. Trimming took 3 bases from V and 0 from J, leaving 9 bases between them. Germline loops: CDR1 LNHDA, CDR2 SQIVND (reference sequence). This CDR3 region has 15 residues. An equimolar mix of two oligonucleotides served as the beta constant-region primer for TRBC1 and TRBC2. MiXCR, run by TCRdb on the UMI-ligation and nested PCR reads, gives a single entry per CDR3 protein. The sample contains about 85,000 distinct CDR3 sequences, 10% to 15% of which appear only once. Sample: central memory CD4+ T cells from blood. The chain joins TRBV19 to TRBJ2-1; perhaps TRBD1 as D (6 bases). The sequence came from a human donor in good health. The CDR3 sequence is CASSMQTGSYNEQFF. The CDR3 DNA is TGTGCCAGTAGTATGCAGACAGGCTCCTACAATGAGCAGTTCTTC.